The TCR beta chain described here comes from a study of memory CD4+ T cells and cytomegalovirus serostatus. Across the whole study: Donors were healthy Belgian adults, several CMV seropositive and 20 to 30 seronegative.

Single viable CD3+CD4+CD8-CD45RO+ cells were sorted as the memory CD4+ T cells. Libraries were prepared by immunoSEQ multiplex PCR; TCRdb keeps only in-frame clonotypes and omits some of them. The sample holds roughly 84,000 clones, 65% to 85% seen once. The CDR3 consists of 13 residues. The germline CDR1 and CDR2 sequences are SGDLS and YYNGEE. V was shortened by 0 bases and J by 11 bases, with 14 bases between the two germline ends. Study-wide results and caveats: Median bootstrapped AUC for CMV status was about 0.95 originally, less than 0.92 US-trained.

Comments on this clone: Its antigen is as yet unknown.

This chain links TRBV9 with TRBJ1-1; D might be TRBD1 (6 bases). The source of this sequence is an adult in good health and CMV-seronegative. Sequenced input: memory CD4+ T cells from blood. In DNA, the CDR3 is TGTGCCAGCAGCGTAGGGGGGCTAGGTAGGGCTTTCTTT. Amino acid sequence: CASSVGGLGRAFF.